Following are 31 T cell receptor beta chains from one sample sequenced in a study of blood T cell repertoires in COVID-19. Measured with immunoSEQ multiplex PCR; TCRdb has only the in-frame clones, and not every one. The table records under 500,000 clones, 80% to 90% of them present only once. The sample was peripheral blood. Receptor source: a woman under 40 with acute or convalescent COVID-19.

This chain uses TRBV9 with TRBJ2-5, with TRBD2 as a possible D gene (5 bases). Germline V gene sequence: CDR1 SGDLS, CDR2 YYNGEE. With 0 bases removed from V and 5 bases from J, the gap between germline ends came to 14 bases. This CDR3 has 15 amino acids. CDR3 DNA sequence: TGTGCCAGCAGCGTAGGTTCGGGGTCCGGGGAGACCCAGTACTTC. This gives the protein CASSVGSGSGETQYF.

The chain joins TRBV28 to TRBJ2-3, with a possible D match to TRBD2 (7 bases). Germline V CDR1 and CDR2: MDHEN, SYDVKM. Trimming removed 10 bases from V and 13 bases from J, with 33 bases in between. The CDR3 is 16 amino acids. The CDR3 protein is CAIALRGGLKGGIKYF. In DNA form, the CDR3 reads TGTGCCATCGCGCTTCGGGGCGGACTCAAGGGGGGGATTAAGTATTTT.

V usage is TRBV4-2 and J usage is TRBJ2-6; possibly TRBD1 for D (6 bases). The germline gives CDR1 LGHNA, CDR2 YNFKEQ. The ends were cut back, 0 bases at V and 1 base at J, with 13 bases in the middle. The CDR3 has 18 residues. For the CDR3, the DNA is TGTGCCAGCAGCCAAGAAGGCTTACAGGGATCTGGGGCCAACGTCCTGACTTTC. Its translation is CASSQEGLQGSGANVLTF.

The chain joins TRBV9 to TRBJ2-3; tentatively, D is TRBD2 (6 bases). The CDR3 runs 15 residues. V lost 0 bases and J 2 bases, leaving 10 bases between the germline ends. Germline CDR1 reads SGDLS; CDR2 reads YYNGEE. The CDR3 sequence: CASSVGGLDTDTQYF. Written as DNA, the CDR3 is TGTGCCAGCAGCGTAGGGGGACTCGACACAGATACGCAGTATTTT.

This chain connects TRBV5-5 to TRBJ2-7; perhaps TRBD1 as D (5 bases). V lost 4 bases, J lost 4 bases, and 12 bases lay in between. CDR1 is SGHKS and CDR2 is YYEKEE in the germline V gene (reference sequence). This CDR3 has 13 residues. This CDR3 is CASSRQLGYEQYF. The CDR3, as DNA: TGTGCCAGCAGCAGACAGTTGGGGTACGAGCAGTACTTC.

This chain links TRBV19 with TRBJ2-3; possibly TRBD1 for D (6 bases). The CDR3 length is 12 residues. Germline CDR1 and CDR2: LNHDA and SQIVND (reference sequence). The V gene lost 9 bases and the J gene lost 2 bases, with 9 bases spanning the gap. CDR3 nucleotide sequence: TGTGCCAGGGGACAAAACACAGATACGCAGTATTTT. Translating it yields CARGQNTDTQYF.

J is TRBJ2-3 and V is TRBV10-3; 7 bases fit TRBD1. The CDR3 runs 16 residues. Trimming at V came to 8 bases and at J to 0 bases, leaving 11 bases not matched to a gene. Per the germline V gene, CDR1 is ENHRY and CDR2 is SYGVKD. In nucleotides, the CDR3 is TGTGCCATCCGTTCCGAGGGGGCAGCTAGCACAGATACGCAGTATTTT. Translation: CAIRSEGAASTDTQYF.

DNA for the CDR3: TGCGCCAGCAGCCTGACTCCTAGCGGGAGAAACGGGGAGCTGTTTTTT. Translation: CASSLTPSGRNGELFF. This chain connects TRBV5-1 to TRBJ2-2, with TRBD2 identical over 10 bases. The CDR3 has 16 residues. Germline V gives CDR1 SGHRS, CDR2 YFSETQ. Germline trimming cut 4 bases from V and 7 bases from J; bases unmatched to any gene: 10.

The chain combines TRBV6-5 with TRBJ2-7; 11 nucleotides line up with TRBD1. The V segment lost 5 bases and the J segment 2 bases; nucleotides outside the gene matches: 5. This CDR3 has 15 amino acids. Germline loops: CDR1 MNHEY, CDR2 SVGAGI. In DNA, the CDR3 is TGTGCCAGCAGTCTACGGACAGGGGGCCCCTACGAGCAGTACTTC. Residues: CASSLRTGGPYEQYF.

This rearrangement joins TRBV30 to TRBJ2-5, with TRBD1 matching over 7 bases. Germline trimming cut 3 bases from V and 4 bases from J; bases unmatched to any gene: 8. CDR3 length: 14 residues. From germline, CDR1 is GTSNPN and CDR2 SVGIG (reference sequence). Here the CDR3 reads CAWRVDRKRETQYF. In DNA, the CDR3 is TGTGCCTGGAGAGTGGACAGGAAACGAGAGACCCAGTACTTC.

V usage is TRBV19 and J usage is TRBJ2-7, with D perhaps TRBD1 (5 bases). Germline V CDR1 and CDR2: LNHDA, SQIVND (reference sequence). Trimming took 7 bases from V and 7 from J, leaving 11 bases between them. CDR3 length: 11 residues. The CDR3 coding sequence is TGTGCCAGTACCTCGGCAGGGGAGCAGTACTTC. Translation: CASTSAGEQYF.

The chain is built from TRBV5-6 and TRBJ1-2; 8 bases match TRBD1. Trimming cost V 1 base and J 5 bases; bases outside gene matches: 4. Germline assignment: CDR1 SGHDT and CDR2 YYEEEE. CDR3 length: 14 residues. As DNA, the CDR3 is TGTGCCAGCAGCTTGAATCGACAGGGGTATGGCTACACCTTC. As protein: CASSLNRQGYGYTF.

The chain uses TRBV6-6 and TRBJ2-7, with D perhaps matching TRBD1 (5 bases). Germline CDR1 and CDR2: MNHNY and SVGAGI (reference sequence). The V end lost 2 bases, the J end lost 3 bases, and 14 bases lay between the germline ends. This CDR3 comprises 15 residues. The chain's CDR3 is CASSYRTSPRYEQYF. DNA of the CDR3: TGTGCCAGCAGTTACAGGACATCCCCACGCTACGAGCAGTACTTC.

The chain has TRBV6-6 and TRBJ2-5, with 10 bases fitting TRBD1. Germline trimming cut 2 bases from V and 4 bases from J; bases unmatched to any gene: 7. Germline V gives CDR1 MNHNY, CDR2 SVGAGI (reference sequence). There are 16 residues in the CDR3. The chain's CDR3 is CASSYPRQGAPETQYF. CDR3 coding DNA: TGTGCCAGCAGTTACCCCCGACAGGGGGCCCCAGAGACCCAGTACTTC.

The chain couples TRBV7-9 to TRBJ2-3, with 10 bases fitting TRBD2. Germline V CDR1 and CDR2: SEHNR, FQNEAQ (reference sequence). Trimming cost V 3 bases and J 2 bases; bases outside gene matches: 5. The CDR3 is 16 amino acids. CDR3 coding DNA: TGTGCCAGCAGCTTGTTAGCGGGGGGCCTCACAGATACGCAGTATTTT. It translates to CASSLLAGGLTDTQYF. Full variable domain (remainder filled in from reference TRBV7-9 and TRBJ2-3): DTGVSQNPRHKITKRGQNVTFRCDPISEHNRLYWYRQTLGQGPEFLTYFQNEAQLEKSRLLSDRFSAERPKGSFSTLEIQRTEQGDSAMYLCASSLLAGGLTDTQYFGPGTRLTVL.

The rearrangement links TRBV18 to TRBJ2-5; possible D gene TRBD1, 5 bases. V was clipped by 6 bases and J by 4 bases, with 12 bases between them. The CDR3 has 13 residues. Germline lookup yields CDR1 KGHSH and CDR2 LQKENI. The chain's CDR3 is CASSLQRGETQYF. As DNA, the CDR3 is TGTGCCAGCTCTCTTCAAAGGGGAGAGACCCAGTACTTC.

This clone was seen once. This rearrangement joins TRBV5-1 to TRBJ2-1; 8 bases are a match to TRBD1. The CDR3 totals 16 residues. The V gene end was trimmed by 4 bases and the J gene end by 4 bases; junction bases not matched to a gene: 10. The V gene's germline CDR1 is SGHRS and CDR2 YFSETQ. For the CDR3, the DNA is TGCGCCAGCAGCGGAAGGACAGGGAGCACATACAATGAGCAGTTCTTC. Protein: CASSGRTGSTYNEQFF. The complete variable domain, with remaining parts taken from reference TRBV5-1 and TRBJ2-1, reads KAGVTQTPRYLIKTRGQQVTLSCSPISGHRSVSWYQQTPGQGLQFLFEYFSETQRNKGNFPGRFSGRQFSNSRSEMNVSTLELGDSALYLCASSGRTGSTYNEQFFGPGTRLTVL.

The chain employs TRBV6-5 and TRBJ1-6, with 9 bases aligning to TRBD1. J lost 10 bases, V lost 7 bases, and 11 bases had no gene match. From germline, CDR1 is MNHEY and CDR2 SVGAGI. The length of the CDR3 is 15 residues. CDR3 nucleotides: TGTGCCAGCAATCCGGGACAGGGCGCTGGATCACCCCTCCACTTT. It codes for CASNPGQGAGSPLHF.

The chain joins TRBV2 to TRBJ2-7, with D perhaps matching TRBD1 (6 bases). Trimming pared 1 base from V and 2 bases from J, leaving 12 bases between. This CDR3 spans 15 amino acids. CDR1 SNHLY and CDR2 FYNNEI come from the germline V gene. In nucleotides, the CDR3 is TGTGCCAGCAGTGAAGATCCGGGACAAGCCTACGAGCAGTACTTC. Its protein is CASSEDPGQAYEQYF.

The rearrangement joins TRBV7-9 to TRBJ1-2, with D perhaps matching TRBD1 (5 bases). CDR3 length: 15 residues. The V end lost 5 bases, the J end lost 4 bases, and 17 bases lay between the germline ends. Germline V gene data show CDR1 as SEHNR and CDR2 as FQNEAQ (reference sequence). The CDR3: CASSQSGGDFYGYTF. DNA for the CDR3: TGTGCCAGCAGCCAGTCGGGGGGTGACTTCTATGGCTACACCTTC. Variable domain in full (rest from reference TRBV7-9 and TRBJ1-2): DTGVSQNPRHKITKRGQNVTFRCDPISEHNRLYWYRQTLGQGPEFLTYFQNEAQLEKSRLLSDRFSAERPKGSFSTLEIQRTEQGDSAMYLCASSQSGGDFYGYTFGSGTRLTVV.

The chain has TRBV5-5 and TRBJ2-7; 16 bases agree with TRBD2. Germline V lookup: CDR1 SGHKS, CDR2 YYEKEE (reference sequence). The CDR3 length is 16 residues. The V and J ends lost 5 bases and 2 bases, in that order; junction bases with no gene match: 4. The CDR3 DNA is TGTGCCAGCAGACCCGGGACTAGCGGGGGGGCCTACGAGCAGTACTTC. This translates into CASRPGTSGGAYEQYF. The variable domain in full, completed from reference TRBV5-5 and TRBJ2-7, reads DAGVTQSPTHLIKTRGQQVTLRCSPISGHKSVSWYQQVLGQGPQFIFQYYEKEERGRGNFPDRFSARQFPNYSSELNVNALLLGDSALYLCASRPGTSGGAYEQYFGPGTRLTVT.

V gene TRBV2 combines with J gene TRBJ2-7; D may be TRBD1 (5 bases). Trimming left V 0 bases short and J 11 bases short, with 14 bases between. Germline-derived CDR1 and CDR2 are SNHLY and FYNNEI. This CDR3 spans 13 amino acids. CDR3: CASSEAKGKSEYF. In DNA, the CDR3 is TGTGCCAGCAGTGAAGCGAAGGGGAAGTCGGAGTACTTC.

The chain links TRBV2 to TRBJ1-2, with 7 bases matching TRBD1. The CDR3 length is 12 residues. CDR1 is SNHLY, CDR2 FYNNEI, per germline. V gave up 6 bases and J gave up 5 bases; unmatched junction bases: 3. The CDR3 sequence is CASRTGLYGYTF. In DNA form, the CDR3 reads TGTGCCAGCAGGACAGGGCTTTATGGCTACACCTTC.

Only a few counts were recorded for this clone. The chain recombines TRBV15 with TRBJ1-6; D gene ambiguous. Germline V gives CDR1 LNHNV, CDR2 YYDKDF (reference sequence). Trimming left V 0 bases short and J 11 bases short, with 20 bases between. This CDR3 has 17 amino acids. The CDR3 bases are TGTGCCACCAGCAGAGAGGCTGAGGATCGGGGAATGACACCCCTCCACTTT. It is translated as CATSREAEDRGMTPLHF.

This chain joins TRBV12-3 or TRBV12-4 and TRBJ2-7; D gene unclear. The CDR3 has 13 amino acids. Trimming took 3 bases from V and 4 from J, leaving 10 bases between them. The CDR3 DNA sequence: TGTGCCAGCAGTTTGACAAATACTTACGAGCAGTACTTC. Protein sequence: CASSLTNTYEQYF.

The chain joins TRBV10-3 to TRBJ2-1; the match to TRBD2 covers 11 bases. The CDR3 has 15 amino acids. CDR1 is ENHRY, CDR2 SYGVKD, per germline. V was pared by 6 bases and J by 7 bases, with 8 bases of the junction left unmatched. The CDR3 region is CAIRAIAGGRNEQFF. CDR3 bases: TGTGCCATCAGGGCCATAGCGGGGGGGAGGAATGAGCAGTTCTTC.

The gene calls are TRBV27 and TRBJ2-1, with 8 bases matching TRBD2. The V gene end was trimmed by 6 bases and the J gene end by 6 bases; junction bases not matched to a gene: 4. CDR3 length equals 13 residues. Germline CDR1 MNHEY, CDR2 SMNVEV (reference sequence). CDR3 sequence: CASSHRGGNEQFF. CDR3 DNA sequence: TGTGCCAGCAGCCACCGGGGGGGCAATGAGCAGTTCTTC.

This sequence joins TRBV7-9 and TRBJ2-1; 12 bases line up with TRBD2. The CDR3 is 16 amino acids. Germline CDR1 and CDR2: SEHNR and FQNEAQ (reference sequence). The V and J ends lost 0 bases and 10 bases, in that order; junction bases with no gene match: 7. CDR3 bases: TGTGCCAGCAGCTTAGCGACTAGCGGGGGCCGGAGGGAGCAGTTCTTC. Translating gives CASSLATSGGRREQFF.

This chain links TRBV30 with TRBJ2-5, with D possibly TRBD1 on 6 matching bases. Germline V gene sequence: CDR1 GTSNPN, CDR2 SVGIG (reference sequence). With 6 bases removed from V and 1 base from J, the gap between germline ends came to 12 bases. The CDR3 sequence is 13 residues long. The DNA for the CDR3 is TGTGCCTGTAGCCGACAGGTCCAAGAGACCCAGTACTTC. It encodes CACSRQVQETQYF.

The CDR3 DNA is TGTGCCAGCAAACCGCACCAAGGGGGCTGGAATCAGCCCCAGCATTTT. Its protein is CASKPHQGGWNQPQHF. The rearrangement links TRBV27 to TRBJ1-5; TRBD1 matches at 7 bases. Germline assignment: CDR1 MNHEY and CDR2 SMNVEV (reference sequence). The CDR3 loop spans 16 amino acids. V lost 7 bases, J lost 4 bases, and 13 bases stayed unmatched.

The chain links TRBV11-2 to TRBJ2-1, with 12 bases aligning to TRBD2. This CDR3 has 17 amino acids. CDR1 is SGHAT, CDR2 FQNNGV, per germline. V was pared by 1 base and J by 8 bases, with 9 bases of the junction left unmatched. The CDR3 reads CASSLGSSGGAADEQFF. CDR3 sequence (DNA): TGTGCCAGCAGCTTAGGTTCTAGCGGGGGGGCCGCGGATGAGCAGTTCTTC. The whole variable domain, filled in from reference TRBV11-2 and TRBJ2-1, reads EAGVAQSPRYKIIEKRQSVAFWCNPISGHATLYWYQQILGQGPKLLIQFQNNGVVDDSQLPKDRFSAERLKGVDSTLKIQPAKLEDSAVYLCASSLGSSGGAADEQFFGPGTRLTVL.